This T cell receptor beta chain came from a study of blood T cell repertoires in COVID-19. For the study at large: The analysed material was cDNA or gDNA that came from T cells, B-cell-depleted T cells, or PBMCs.

There are 15 residues in the CDR3. Germline V gives CDR1 SGHNT, CDR2 YENEEA. The trim removed 3 bases at V and 2 bases at J, leaving 2 bases unmatched. Authors' methods: Amplification with reference gene primers provided the estimates of nucleated cell counts. Repertoires were generated with immunoSEQ multiplex PCR, while TCRdb's copy carries only in-frame clones and drops some. V, J and clone size derive from that table, while D and trimming were established from the DNA sequence. The repertoire holds 150,000 to 200,000 clones, with about 81% as singletons. Sequencing used peripheral blood. This clonotype was sampled from a man aged 55 to 70 with active or convalescent COVID-19. The V and J genes are TRBV11-3 and TRBJ2-3; 10 positions match TRBD1. This CDR3 reads CASSLGTGVTDTQYF. As DNA, the CDR3 is TGTGCCAGCAGCTTGGGGACAGGGGTCACAGATACGCAGTATTTT.